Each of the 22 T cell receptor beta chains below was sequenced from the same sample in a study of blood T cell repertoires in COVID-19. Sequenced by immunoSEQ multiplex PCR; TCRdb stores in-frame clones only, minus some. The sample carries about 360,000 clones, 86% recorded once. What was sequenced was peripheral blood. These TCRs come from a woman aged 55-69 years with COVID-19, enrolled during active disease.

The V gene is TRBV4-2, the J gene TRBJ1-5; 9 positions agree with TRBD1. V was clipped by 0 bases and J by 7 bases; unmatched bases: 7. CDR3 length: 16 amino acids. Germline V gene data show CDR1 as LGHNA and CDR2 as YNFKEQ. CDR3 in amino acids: CASSQDGQGQGQPQHF. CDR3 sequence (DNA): TGTGCCAGCAGCCAAGATGGACAGGGGCAAGGCCAGCCCCAGCATTTT.

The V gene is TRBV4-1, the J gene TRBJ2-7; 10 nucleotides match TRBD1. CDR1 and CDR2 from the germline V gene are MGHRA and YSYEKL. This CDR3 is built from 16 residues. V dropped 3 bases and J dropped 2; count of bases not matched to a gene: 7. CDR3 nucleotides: TGCGCCAGCAGCCAGGACCCGGGACAGGGGACCTACGAGCAGTACTTC. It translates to CASSQDPGQGTYEQYF.

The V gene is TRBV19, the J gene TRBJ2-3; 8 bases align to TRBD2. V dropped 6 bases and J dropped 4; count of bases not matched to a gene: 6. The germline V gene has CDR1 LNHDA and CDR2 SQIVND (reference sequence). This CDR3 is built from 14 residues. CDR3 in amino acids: CASRVSAGADTQYF. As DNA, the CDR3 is TGTGCCAGTAGGGTATCAGCGGGGGCAGATACGCAGTATTTT.

CDR3 loop: CASSGQTVTNSPLHF. Written as DNA, the CDR3 is TGTGCCAGCAGCGGTCAGACAGTAACTAATTCACCCCTCCACTTT. This chain links TRBV9 with TRBJ1-6, with D maybe TRBD1 (5 bases). The CDR3 spans 15 residues. Germline loops: CDR1 SGDLS, CDR2 YYNGEE. The germline V and J ends were trimmed by 3 bases and 6 bases, with 13 bases remaining between them.

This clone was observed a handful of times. CDR3 coding DNA: TGTGCCAGCAGCAACCCGACTAGCGGGAACTCCTACGAGCAGTACTTC. Translating it yields CASSNPTSGNSYEQYF. This chain uses TRBV13 with TRBJ2-7; 11 bases are a match to TRBD2. V lost 5 bases to trimming and J lost 0 bases; unmatched junction nucleotides: 6. CDR1 and CDR2 (germline): PRHDT, FYEKMQ (reference sequence). CDR3 length equals 16 residues.

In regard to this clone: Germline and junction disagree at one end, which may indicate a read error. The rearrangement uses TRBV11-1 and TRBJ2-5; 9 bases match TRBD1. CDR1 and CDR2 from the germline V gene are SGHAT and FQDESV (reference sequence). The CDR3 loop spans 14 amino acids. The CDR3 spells CASSSQGAEETQYF. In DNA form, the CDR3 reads TGTGCCAGCAGCTCACAGGGGGCGGAAGAAACCCAGTACTTC. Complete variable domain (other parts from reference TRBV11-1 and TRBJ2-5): EAEVAQSPRYKITEKSQAVAFWCDPISGHATLYWYRQILGQGPELLVQFQDESVVDDSQLPKDRFSAERLKGVDSTLKIQPAELGDSAMYLCASSSQGAEETQYFGPGTRLLVL.

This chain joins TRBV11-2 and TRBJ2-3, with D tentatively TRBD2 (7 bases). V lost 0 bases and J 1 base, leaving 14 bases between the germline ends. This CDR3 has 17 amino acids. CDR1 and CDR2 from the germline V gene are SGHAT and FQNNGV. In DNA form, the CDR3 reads TGTGCCAGCAGCTTAGATTGGACGGGGGGCCGCACAGATACGCAGTATTTT. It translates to CASSLDWTGGRTDTQYF.

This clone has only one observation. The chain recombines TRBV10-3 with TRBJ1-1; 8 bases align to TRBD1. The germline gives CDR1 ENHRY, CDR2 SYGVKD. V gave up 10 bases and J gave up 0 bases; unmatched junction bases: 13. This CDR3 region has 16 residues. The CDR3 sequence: CATRTGSGTMNTEAFF. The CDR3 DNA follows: TGTGCCACCAGGACAGGGAGTGGCACCATGAACACTGAAGCTTTCTTT.

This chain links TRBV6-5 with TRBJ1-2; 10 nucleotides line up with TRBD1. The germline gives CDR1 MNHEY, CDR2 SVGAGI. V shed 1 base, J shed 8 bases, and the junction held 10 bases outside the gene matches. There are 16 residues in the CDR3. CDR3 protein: CASSYFDRQGADGYTF. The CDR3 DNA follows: TGTGCCAGCAGTTACTTCGATCGACAGGGGGCTGACGGCTACACCTTC.

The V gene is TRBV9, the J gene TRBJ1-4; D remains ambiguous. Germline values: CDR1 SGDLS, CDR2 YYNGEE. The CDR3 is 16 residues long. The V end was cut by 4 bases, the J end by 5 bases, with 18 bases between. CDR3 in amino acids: CASSPRTKAGNEKLFF. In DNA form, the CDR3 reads TGTGCCAGCAGCCCCCGAACAAAAGCGGGAAATGAAAAACTGTTTTTT. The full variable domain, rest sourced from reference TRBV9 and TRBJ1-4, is DSGVTQTPKHLITATGQRVTLRCSPRSGDLSVYWYQQSLDQGLQFLIQYYNGEERAKGNILERFSAQQFPDLHSELNLSSLELGDSALYFCASSPRTKAGNEKLFFGSGTQLSVL.

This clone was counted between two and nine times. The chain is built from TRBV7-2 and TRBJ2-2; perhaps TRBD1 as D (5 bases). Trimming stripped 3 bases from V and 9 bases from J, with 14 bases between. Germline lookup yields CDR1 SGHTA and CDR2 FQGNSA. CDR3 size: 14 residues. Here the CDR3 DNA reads TGTGCCAGCAGCTTTGACGCAGGGTCGCGGGAGCTGTTTTTT. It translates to CASSFDAGSRELFF.

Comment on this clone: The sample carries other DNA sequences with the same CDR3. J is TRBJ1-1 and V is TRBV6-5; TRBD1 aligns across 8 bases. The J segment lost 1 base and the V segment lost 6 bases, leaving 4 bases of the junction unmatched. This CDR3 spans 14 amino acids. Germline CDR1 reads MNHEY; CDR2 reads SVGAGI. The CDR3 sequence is CASSYRGGNTEAFF. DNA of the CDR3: TGTGCCAGCAGCTACAGGGGGGGGAACACTGAAGCTTTCTTT.

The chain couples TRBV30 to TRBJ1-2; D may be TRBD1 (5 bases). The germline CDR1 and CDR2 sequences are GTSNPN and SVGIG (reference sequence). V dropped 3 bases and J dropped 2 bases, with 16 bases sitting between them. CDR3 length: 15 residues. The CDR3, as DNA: TGTGCCTGGAGGTCCTCCCTGGCAGGGAACTATGGCTACACCTTC. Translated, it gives CAWRSSLAGNYGYTF.

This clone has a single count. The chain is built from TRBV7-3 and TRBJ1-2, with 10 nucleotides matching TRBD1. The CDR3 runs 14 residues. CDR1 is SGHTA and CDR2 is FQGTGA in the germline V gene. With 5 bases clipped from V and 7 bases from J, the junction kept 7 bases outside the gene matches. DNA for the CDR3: TGTGCCAGCAGCCGGACAGGGGGTAGTGGTGGCTACACCTTC. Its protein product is CASSRTGGSGGYTF.

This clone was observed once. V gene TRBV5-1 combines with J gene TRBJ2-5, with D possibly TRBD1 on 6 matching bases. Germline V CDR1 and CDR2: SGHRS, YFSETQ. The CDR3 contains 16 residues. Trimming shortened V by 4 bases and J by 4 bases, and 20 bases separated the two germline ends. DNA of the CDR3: TGCGCCAGCAGCCCTTTTGGGCAGGGGAGTATAGAGACCCAGTACTTC. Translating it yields CASSPFGQGSIETQYF.

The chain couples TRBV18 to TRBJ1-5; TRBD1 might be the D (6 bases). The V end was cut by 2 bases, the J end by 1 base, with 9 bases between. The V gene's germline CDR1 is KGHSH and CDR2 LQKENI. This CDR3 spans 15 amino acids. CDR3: CASSPGGKSNQPQHF. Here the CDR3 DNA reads TGTGCCAGCTCACCAGGGGGCAAAAGCAATCAGCCCCAGCATTTT.

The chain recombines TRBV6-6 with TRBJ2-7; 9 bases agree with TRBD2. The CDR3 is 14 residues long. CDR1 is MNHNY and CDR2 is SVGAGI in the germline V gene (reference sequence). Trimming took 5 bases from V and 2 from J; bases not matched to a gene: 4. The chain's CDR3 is CASSLSGGPYEQYF. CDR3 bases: TGTGCCAGCAGTCTCAGCGGGGGGCCCTACGAGCAGTACTTC.

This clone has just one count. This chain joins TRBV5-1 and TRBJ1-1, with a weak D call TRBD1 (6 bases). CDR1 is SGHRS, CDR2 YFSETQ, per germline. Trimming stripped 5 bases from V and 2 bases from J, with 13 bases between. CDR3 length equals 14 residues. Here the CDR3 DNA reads TGCGCCAGCAGTGACCTGACAGGCAACACTGAAGCTTTCTTT. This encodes CASSDLTGNTEAFF.

The CDR3 here is CATSDRGAKDTQYF. The CDR3 DNA is TGTGCCACCAGTGATCGTGGGGCGAAAGATACGCAGTATTTT. J is TRBJ2-3 and V is TRBV24-1; D possibly corresponds to TRBD1 (5 bases). V was cut by 3 bases and J by 5 bases, with 11 bases left in between. From germline, CDR1 is KGHDR and CDR2 SFDVKD. CDR3 length: 14 residues.

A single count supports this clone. CDR3 nucleotides: TGTGCCAGCAGCTTGGGGCCAGAAATCTACAATGAGCAGTTCTTC. Translation: CASSLGPEIYNEQFF. This sequence joins TRBV11-3 and TRBJ2-1, with D maybe TRBD1 (5 bases). This CDR3 contains 15 residues. The V gene lost 3 bases and the J gene lost 3 bases, with 12 bases spanning the gap. CDR1 SGHNT and CDR2 YENEEA come from the germline V gene.

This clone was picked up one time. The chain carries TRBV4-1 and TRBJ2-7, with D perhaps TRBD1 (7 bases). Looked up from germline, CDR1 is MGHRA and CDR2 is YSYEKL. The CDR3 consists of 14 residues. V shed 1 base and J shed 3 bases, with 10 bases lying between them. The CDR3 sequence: CASSQGGTVYEQYF. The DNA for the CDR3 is TGCGCCAGCAGCCAAGGCGGGACAGTCTACGAGCAGTACTTC.

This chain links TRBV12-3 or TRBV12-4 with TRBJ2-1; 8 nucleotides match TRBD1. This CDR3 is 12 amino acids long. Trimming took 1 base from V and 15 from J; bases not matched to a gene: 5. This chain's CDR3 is CASSLGQGLWFF. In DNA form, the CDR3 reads TGTGCCAGCAGTTTAGGACAGGGGTTATGGTTCTTC.